The TCR beta chain under discussion was sequenced for a study of T-cell reconstitution after alpha-beta-depleted transplantation in children. Study outcomes and limitations: Elevated TCRbeta diversity at day 60 was traced, in some patients, to surviving recipient T cells and thymic progenitors. Newly produced T cells mostly provided counts and TCRbeta diversity after one year, as hyperexpanded clones declined.

Turning to this clonotype: Its specificity is not known.

Unique molecular identifiers featured in how the TCRbeta library was prepared. One entry per CDR3 protein results from TCRdb running MiXCR on the PCR reads. The sample shows about 300,000 distinct CDR3 sequences, roughly 7.8% of them seen only once. The V gene's germline CDR1 is MDHEN and CDR2 SYDVKM. Germline trimming cut 2 bases from V and 14 bases from J; bases unmatched to any gene: 9. The CDR3 consists of 13 residues. This receptor was taken from a female patient aged 2-15 years who had a stem cell transplant for Fanconi anemia, so the T cells may come from the graft donor. The sequences come from peripheral blood, collected 360 days after TCRalphabeta/CD19-depleted stem cell transplant. The chain recombines TRBV28 with TRBJ2-1; 7 bases fit TRBD2. CDR3 protein: CASSLGVAGEKFF. The CDR3 DNA reads TGTGCCAGCAGTTTAGGGGTCGCGGGGGAAAAGTTCTTC.